One and the same sample provided the 8 T cell receptor beta chains below, sequenced in a study of blood T cells in healthy people across ages. A second roughly 7 to 11 cycle PCR used barcoded and J-beta primers. One entry per CDR3 protein results from TCRdb running MiXCR on the 5' RACE reads. Seen here are under 950,000 distinct CDR3 sequences, about a fifth observed once, and the top ten hold approximately 20%. Sequencing was performed on blood. These receptors all stem from a man aged 70 or older in good health.

The chain employs TRBV12-3 or TRBV12-4 and TRBJ1-1; 9 bases map to TRBD1. The CDR3 consists of 15 residues. J was trimmed by 0 bases and V by 8 bases; bases with no gene match: 7. The CDR3 nucleotides are TGTGCCAGCCGTCGACAGGGGGGGATGAACACTGAAGCTTTCTTT. This sequence encodes CASRRQGGMNTEAFF.

The CDR3 DNA reads TGCAGTGCTAGAGGAGACAGGGACCCCTACAATGAGCAGTTCTTC. Its protein is CSARGDRDPYNEQFF. This rearrangement joins TRBV20-1 to TRBJ2-1; 7 positions match TRBD1. The CDR3 runs to 15 residues. Germline values: CDR1 DFQATT, CDR2 SNEGSKA (reference sequence). Trimming took 1 base from V and 2 from J; bases not matched to a gene: 5.

This chain connects TRBV4-1 to TRBJ2-3; D is ambiguous. Germline lookup yields CDR1 MGHRA and CDR2 YSYEKL. This CDR3 is 11 amino acids long. The ends were cut back, 0 bases at V and 8 bases at J, with 3 bases in the middle. The CDR3 DNA reads TGCGCCAGCAGCCAAGAGACTACGCAGTATTTT. It encodes CASSQETTQYF.

This chain links TRBV3-1 with TRBJ2-3, with 11 bases fitting TRBD1. The CDR3 spans 15 residues. The germline gives CDR1 LGHDT, CDR2 YNNKEL (reference sequence). V lost 4 bases to trimming and J lost 4 bases; unmatched junction nucleotides: 4. CDR3 residues: CASSPDRGRPDTQYF. CDR3 nucleotide sequence: TGTGCCAGCAGCCCGGACAGGGGGCGCCCAGATACGCAGTATTTT.

The V and J genes are TRBV7-8 and TRBJ1-1; D gene unclear. This CDR3 is 11 amino acids long. Trimming shortened V by 4 bases and J by 11 bases, and 11 bases separated the two germline ends. CDR1 and CDR2 (germline): SGHVS, FQNEAQ. The CDR3 DNA reads as TGTGCCAGCAGCTCCCCCCTCGAGGCTTTCTTT. Protein sequence: CASSSPLEAFF.

V usage is TRBV29-1 and J usage is TRBJ2-3, with D uncertain. This CDR3 has 10 amino acids. V gave up 6 bases and J gave up 13 bases, with 14 bases separating them. Germline V gene sequence: CDR1 SQVTM, CDR2 ANQGSEA. CDR3: CSVADKIEYF. CDR3 nucleotides: TGCAGCGTCGCTGACAAAATAGAGTATTTT.

The rearrangement links TRBV12-3 or TRBV12-4 to TRBJ2-3; TRBD2 is a possible D gene (6 bases). Deletions cut 4 bases from V and 7 bases from J, with 21 bases between. The CDR3 consists of 16 residues. CDR3 sequence: CASSSSPGVAENTQYF. The CDR3 DNA follows: TGTGCCAGCAGTTCTTCCCCCGGGGTAGCGGAGAATACGCAGTATTTT.

This clonotype has only a few counts. The chain is built from TRBV7-9 and TRBJ1-6; possible D gene TRBD1, 5 bases. The ends were cut back, 10 bases at V and 0 bases at J, with 22 bases in the middle. Germline V gene lookup returns CDR1 SEHNR and CDR2 FQNEAQ (reference sequence). The CDR3 runs 18 residues. The CDR3 sequence is CANLHPPDKNSYNSPLHF. The CDR3 coding sequence is TGTGCCAACCTACACCCCCCGGACAAGAACTCCTATAATTCACCCCTCCACTTT.